These T cell receptor beta chains were read from a single sample in a study of T cell changes during pregnancy in multiple sclerosis. The data were produced by immunoSEQ multiplex PCR, yet TCRdb's version contains in-frame clones alone and is incomplete. Counted here are approximately 41,000 clones, about 88% occurring once; the ten biggest clones make up approximately 1.1%. Sample: CD4+ T cells from peripheral blood mononuclear cells, taken in the first trimester of pregnancy. These receptors came from a female donor with multiple sclerosis, enrolled in a pregnancy study. Each CDR3 is given with its conserved first and last residue. D genes are given only for firm matches. Clone size is shown for a subset of rows, as once, few, many or a class of expanded clone.

v_call	j_call	d_call	clone_size	cdr3_nt	cdr3_aa
TRBV29-1	TRBJ2-5	TRBD2	-	TGCAGCGTTCTAGGCCAGCGGGAGTTCAGGGAGACCCAGTACTTC	CSVLGQREFRETQYF
TRBV6-5	TRBJ2-3	TRBD2	-	TGTGCCAGCAGCCGACGACTAGCCGATACAGATACGCAGTATTTT	CASSRRLADTDTQYF
TRBV7-2	TRBJ1-4	TRBD1	few	TGTGCCAGCAGCCAACAGGGGACTTCGGAAAAACTGTTTTTT	CASSQQGTSEKLFF
TRBV9	TRBJ2-7	-	-	TGTGCCAGCAGCGTATCTCACAGGGTTCAGGCCGAGCAGTACTTC	CASSVSHRVQAEQYF
TRBV6-1	TRBJ2-5	-	-	TGTGCCAGCAGTGGTAAGGTGGGAGCAGGAGAGACCCAGTACTTC	CASSGKVGAGETQYF
TRBV7-3	TRBJ2-1	TRBD2	-	TGTGCCAGCAGCCGGGGGACTAGCGGAAGGAGCTCCTACAATGAGCAGTTCTTC	CASSRGTSGRSSYNEQFF
TRBV4-2	TRBJ2-4	TRBD1	-	TGTGCCAGCAGCCAAGATCTACAGGGGGCGGACATTCAGTACTTC	CASSQDLQGADIQYF
TRBV19	TRBJ1-5	-	once	TGTGCCAGTCGGGAGGGCAATCGGCCCCAGCATTTT	CASREGNRPQHF
TRBV19	TRBJ1-2	-	-	TGTGCCAGTGGCTTCAGCGAACTTCGCTATGGCTACACCTTC	CASGFSELRYGYTF
TRBV30	TRBJ1-3	-	-	TGTGCCTGGAGCACCTACGGAAACACCATATATTTT	CAWSTYGNTIYF
TRBV27	TRBJ2-7	TRBD2	-	TGTGCCAGCAGTTTAAATAGCGGGAACTACGAGCAGTACTTC	CASSLNSGNYEQYF
TRBV30	TRBJ2-1	-	-	TGTGCCTGGAACAGGGCGCGGCTCAATGAGCAGTTCTTC	CAWNRARLNEQFF
TRBV7-9	TRBJ1-6	TRBD1	-	TGTGCCAGCAGCCCAGGGACAGGGGGCGGAAATAATTCACCCCTCCACTTT	CASSPGTGGGNNSPLHF
TRBV2	TRBJ1-5	-	-	TGTGCCAGCAGTGCAGAGGAGGGTCTCAATCAGCCCCAGCATTTT	CASSAEEGLNQPQHF
TRBV9	TRBJ1-2	-	-	TGTGCCAGCAGCGTAGATCTGACAGGTTATGGCTACACCTTC	CASSVDLTGYGYTF
TRBV6-6	TRBJ1-4	-	-	TGTGCCAGCAGTTACTCGGGGCAGGGAGGTGAAAAACTGTTTTTT	CASSYSGQGGEKLFF
TRBV5-4	TRBJ2-2	TRBD2	-	TGTGCCAGCAGCTTGTCCAGACTAGCGGACACCGGGGAGCTGTTTTTT	CASSLSRLADTGELFF
TRBV6-1	TRBJ1-2	TRBD1	few	TGTGCCAGCATGGAGAAGGGGGCTGGTGGCTACACCTTC	CASMEKGAGGYTF
TRBV30	TRBJ1-4	-	-	TGTGCCTGGAGTAGGCAGGATGAAAAACTGTTTTTT	CAWSRQDEKLFF
TRBV29-1	TRBJ2-1	-	-	TGCAGCATCATTTACAATGAGCAGTTCTTC	CSIIYNEQFF
TRBV19	TRBJ1-1	TRBD1	-	TGTGCCAGTAGTGGACAGGGGGGCTACACTGAAGCTTTCTTT	CASSGQGGYTEAFF
TRBV27	TRBJ2-3	-	-	TGTGCCAGCAGTATGTGGGGGGAGTCCGTGGATACGCAGTATTTT	CASSMWGESVDTQYF
TRBV28	TRBJ2-1	-	-	TGTGCCAGCAGTTTACAGAACAATGAGCAGTTCTTC	CASSLQNNEQFF
TRBV5-1	TRBJ2-7	TRBD1	-	TGCGCCAGCAGCCCGTCTCCCGGGACAGGGACATACGAGCAGTACTTC	CASSPSPGTGTYEQYF
TRBV19	TRBJ2-1	TRBD1	once	TGTGCCAGTAGTGTTGGGACAGGGGCTCTGGGTGAGCAGTTCTTC	CASSVGTGALGEQFF
TRBV2	TRBJ1-1	TRBD1	-	TGTGCCAGCAGGGGGACAGGGAGTTTTGAAGCTTTCTTT	CASRGTGSFEAFF
TRBV27	TRBJ1-2	TRBD1	-	TGTGCCAGCAGTGGGGCAGGGGGTGTGAACTATGGCTACACCTTC	CASSGAGGVNYGYTF
TRBV4-1	TRBJ2-6	-	-	TGCGCCAGCAGCCCACCCCAGAACAGGGCTGGGGCCAACGTCCTGACTTTC	CASSPPQNRAGANVLTF
TRBV28	TRBJ2-5	TRBD2	-	TGTGCCAGCAGGGGGACTAGCGGAATACAAGAGACCCAGTACTTC	CASRGTSGIQETQYF